This is a list of T cell receptor beta chains from one sample in a study of blood T cell repertoires in COVID-19. Assay: immunoSEQ multiplex PCR; the TCRdb copy retains only in-frame clones and omits some. The sample lists nearly 250,000 clones; 85% to 90% were seen once. The sample consisted of PBMCs or T cells enriched from blood (not recorded which). The source is a man between 45 and 60 years old who had been exposed to COVID-19. CDR3s include the opening cysteine and the closing phenylalanine or tryptophan. A D gene is named only where the DNA matches it firmly. A clone size is listed for some rows: how often the clone was seen (once, few, many), or a class if it is expanded.

d_gene	v_gene	abundance	j_gene	CDR3aa	CDR3nt
-	TRBV20-1	-	TRBJ2-3	CSASWEADTQYF	TGCAGTGCTAGTTGGGAGGCAGATACGCAGTATTTT
TRBD2	TRBV5-1	-	TRBJ2-3	CASSFPGTSYTQYF	TGCGCCAGCAGCTTCCCCGGGACTAGCTATACGCAGTATTTT
-	TRBV2	-	TRBJ2-7	CASSGQLFTSYEQYF	TGTGCCAGCAGTGGACAGCTATTCACGTCCTACGAGCAGTACTTC
-	TRBV15	-	TRBJ1-5	CATSPKGGAKSNQPQHF	TGTGCCACCAGTCCGAAGGGGGGGGCTAAGAGCAATCAGCCCCAGCATTTT
-	TRBV18	-	TRBJ1-2	CASSLQHGDGYTF	TGTGCCAGCTCACTTCAACACGGGGATGGCTACACCTTC
-	TRBV3-1/TRBV3-2	-	TRBJ1-5	CASSQGTALTGQPQHF	TGTGCCAGCAGCCAAGGGACTGCCCTAACGGGTCAGCCCCAGCATTTT
TRBD1	TRBV30	-	TRBJ1-4	CAWSVRRGLKNEKLFF	TGTGCCTGGAGTGTAAGAAGGGGGCTTAAGAATGAAAAACTGTTTTTT
-	TRBV19	-	TRBJ1-3	CASSPLRRSGNTIYF	TGTGCCAGTTCCCCTCTACGCCGCTCTGGAAACACCATATATTTT
-	TRBV11-3	-	TRBJ2-1	CASSAKDSLYNEQFF	TGTGCCAGCAGTGCTAAGGACAGTCTATACAATGAGCAGTTCTTC
-	TRBV5-4	-	TRBJ2-7	CASSFGSPYEQYF	TGTGCCAGCAGCTTTGGCAGTCCCTACGAGCAGTACTTC
TRBD2	TRBV10-2	-	TRBJ2-2	CASLAVAGVRDGELFF	TGCGCCAGCCTTGCGGTAGCGGGAGTAAGGGACGGGGAGCTGTTTTTT
-	TRBV6-4	once	TRBJ1-5	CASSLTSNQPQHF	TGTGCCAGCAGTTTGACAAGCAATCAGCCCCAGCATTTT
-	TRBV7-9	-	TRBJ1-5	CASSLGHSEDQPQHF	TGTGCCAGCAGCCTGGGACACAGCGAAGATCAGCCCCAGCATTTT
-	TRBV5-4	-	TRBJ2-3	CASSLPGASDTQYF	TGTGCCAGCAGCTTGCCTGGAGCCTCGGATACGCAGTATTTT
-	TRBV28	-	TRBJ1-2	CASSLVQVYGYTF	TGTGCCAGCAGTTTGGTACAGGTATATGGCTACACCTTC
-	TRBV20-1	-	TRBJ2-1	CSAPRLNEQFF	TGCAGTGCTCCTAGGTTGAATGAGCAGTTCTTC
-	TRBV11-3	once	TRBJ1-1	CASSSTGNTEAFF	TGTGCCAGCAGCTCCACAGGGAACACTGAAGCTTTCTTT
-	TRBV5-1	-	TRBJ2-5	CASSLVREETQYF	TGCGCCAGCAGCTTGGTGAGGGAAGAGACCCAGTACTTC
-	TRBV5-1	-	TRBJ1-5	CASSLNRENQPQHF	TGCGCCAGCAGCTTGAACAGGGAGAATCAGCCCCAGCATTTT
-	TRBV7-3	-	TRBJ2-2	CASAAGSGTGELFF	TGTGCCAGCGCGGCCGGGTCGGGAACCGGGGAGCTGTTTTTT
TRBD1	TRBV6-5	-	TRBJ1-4	CASSYRATGGQEKLFF	TGTGCCAGCAGTTACCGAGCGACAGGGGGGCAAGAAAAACTGTTTTTT
TRBD1	TRBV10-1	-	TRBJ1-1	CASNTGEHEAFF	TGCGCCAGCAACACAGGGGAGCATGAAGCTTTCTTT
-	TRBV7-2	-	TRBJ1-1	CASSLVGLGTEAFF	TGTGCCAGCAGCTTAGTGGGGCTCGGGACTGAAGCTTTCTTT
-	TRBV5-4	-	TRBJ1-1	CASSLDSMNTEAFF	TGTGCCAGCAGCTTGGACAGTATGAACACTGAAGCTTTCTTT
-	TRBV28	-	TRBJ1-5	CASSLLGGVNQPQHF	TGTGCCAGCAGTTTATTAGGGGGGGTCAATCAGCCCCAGCATTTT
TRBD2	TRBV5-1	-	TRBJ2-6	CASSPTSGGDGANVLTF	TGCGCCAGCAGCCCGACTAGCGGGGGGGACGGGGCCAACGTCCTGACTTTC
TRBD1	TRBV4-2	-	TRBJ1-5	CASSQDGTGGLLSNQPQHF	TGTGCCAGCAGCCAAGATGGGACAGGGGGGCTGTTGAGCAATCAGCCCCAGCATTTT
-	TRBV5-6	-	TRBJ1-6	CASSLRGVNSPLHF	TGTGCCAGCAGCTTGCGGGGAGTTAATTCACCCCTCCACTTT
TRBD2	TRBV28	-	TRBJ2-2	CASSKLAGDSANTGELFF	TGTGCCAGCAGCAAACTAGCGGGGGATTCCGCGAACACCGGGGAGCTGTTTTTT
-	TRBV30	-	TRBJ1-6	CAWDSGNSPLHF	TGTGCCTGGGACAGTGGGAATTCACCCCTCCACTTT
-	TRBV19	-	TRBJ1-5	CASSLGQIISNQPQHF	TGTGCCAGTAGTCTCGGACAGATCATTAGCAATCAGCCCCAGCATTTT
TRBD2	TRBV15	-	TRBJ2-5	CATSREYSRGDLQETQYF	TGTGCCACCAGCAGAGAATATTCACGGGGGGACCTACAAGAGACCCAGTACTTC
TRBD1	TRBV30	-	TRBJ2-3	CAWRWSGGADTQYF	TGTGCCTGGAGGTGGTCAGGGGGCGCAGATACGCAGTATTTT